Listed below are T cell receptor beta chains from one sample, sequenced in a study of blood T cell repertoires in COVID-19. Sequenced by immunoSEQ multiplex PCR; TCRdb stores in-frame clones only, minus some. Found here are fewer than 250,000 clones, 82% of them singletons; the top ten hold about 4.8%. Input material: peripheral blood. Every receptor here comes from a woman aged 70-85 years with acute or convalescent COVID-19. The conserved cysteine and the conserved F or W are not part of the CDR3 here. Rows may omit the clone size; those that give it use once, few, many or a size class.

j_gene: TRBJ2-5
v_gene: TRBV11-2
abundance: .
CDR3aa: ASSLVPTGLETQY

j_gene: TRBJ2-5
v_gene: TRBV12-3/TRBV12-4
abundance: .
CDR3aa: ASSFTGSETQY

j_gene: TRBJ1-2
v_gene: TRBV19
abundance: .
CDR3aa: ASSKDRGNGYT

j_gene: TRBJ2-5
v_gene: TRBV6-6
abundance: once
CDR3aa: ASRRSGTGLGETQY

j_gene: TRBJ2-2
v_gene: TRBV18
abundance: .
CDR3aa: ASSTGTGGTGELF

j_gene: TRBJ1-1
v_gene: TRBV5-1
abundance: .
CDR3aa: ARSLGQGAGVTEAF

j_gene: TRBJ2-7
v_gene: TRBV28
abundance: .
CDR3aa: ASSTSVAYEQY

j_gene: TRBJ2-5
v_gene: TRBV18
abundance: .
CDR3aa: ASSPEQTQY

j_gene: TRBJ2-7
v_gene: TRBV6-5
abundance: .
CDR3aa: ASSSWTGPPYEQY

j_gene: TRBJ1-3
v_gene: TRBV6-1
abundance: .
CDR3aa: ASSEAQGNTIY

j_gene: TRBJ2-6
v_gene: TRBV7-2
abundance: .
CDR3aa: ASSPLAWANVLT

j_gene: TRBJ1-3
v_gene: TRBV10-3
abundance: .
CDR3aa: AISGDTLGNTIY

j_gene: TRBJ2-7
v_gene: TRBV19
abundance: .
CDR3aa: AHRDRVSYEQY

j_gene: TRBJ1-3
v_gene: TRBV2
abundance: .
CDR3aa: ASKLPDTFKRATYGNTIY

j_gene: TRBJ1-2
v_gene: TRBV2
abundance: .
CDR3aa: ASSGRQGAGYT

j_gene: TRBJ2-7
v_gene: TRBV5-1
abundance: once
CDR3aa: ASSLTGGIYEQY

j_gene: TRBJ2-7
v_gene: TRBV3-1/TRBV3-2
abundance: .
CDR3aa: ASSQVPGQTYEQY

j_gene: TRBJ2-1
v_gene: TRBV24-1
abundance: .
CDR3aa: ATSERQGGYNEQF

j_gene: TRBJ1-5
v_gene: TRBV28
abundance: once
CDR3aa: ASRTRDRGLLSSYSNQPQH

j_gene: TRBJ2-7
v_gene: TRBV27
abundance: .
CDR3aa: ASSPGVPGPRYEQY

j_gene: TRBJ2-3
v_gene: TRBV20-1
abundance: .
CDR3aa: SASLGLTLQDTQY

j_gene: TRBJ2-3
v_gene: TRBV15
abundance: .
CDR3aa: ATSSYRESPSTDTQY

j_gene: TRBJ1-5
v_gene: TRBV2
abundance: .
CDR3aa: ASSRESGQPQH

j_gene: TRBJ1-6
v_gene: TRBV19
abundance: .
CDR3aa: ASSIAGSPLH

j_gene: TRBJ1-6
v_gene: TRBV4-2
abundance: .
CDR3aa: ASSQAGSGGNSPLH

j_gene: TRBJ1-1
v_gene: TRBV6-2/TRBV6-3
abundance: .
CDR3aa: ASSFNRGTEAF

j_gene: TRBJ2-5
v_gene: TRBV7-6
abundance: .
CDR3aa: ASSFTGEWKTQY

j_gene: TRBJ2-2
v_gene: TRBV7-2
abundance: .
CDR3aa: ASSLGHNTGELF

j_gene: TRBJ2-5
v_gene: TRBV6-2/TRBV6-3
abundance: .
CDR3aa: ASSYLAGGSEETQY

j_gene: TRBJ1-3
v_gene: TRBV5-6
abundance: few
CDR3aa: ASSLVRGGNTIY

j_gene: TRBJ2-7
v_gene: TRBV9
abundance: .
CDR3aa: ASSTGQGTGAYEQY

j_gene: TRBJ1-2
v_gene: TRBV27
abundance: .
CDR3aa: ASSLSITRGYT

j_gene: TRBJ1-5
v_gene: TRBV6-5
abundance: .
CDR3aa: ASSLDRGDQPQH

j_gene: TRBJ2-2
v_gene: TRBV5-1
abundance: .
CDR3aa: ASSVGHTNTGELF

j_gene: TRBJ1-2
v_gene: TRBV5-8
abundance: .
CDR3aa: ASSGGPGQRSYGYT

j_gene: TRBJ1-1
v_gene: TRBV10-3
abundance: few
CDR3aa: AISSPGQGNTEAF

j_gene: TRBJ1-1
v_gene: TRBV15
abundance: .
CDR3aa: ATGGQLNTEAF

j_gene: TRBJ1-3
v_gene: TRBV3-1/TRBV3-2
abundance: .
CDR3aa: ASSLTGSGNTIY

j_gene: TRBJ1-6
v_gene: TRBV5-6
abundance: .
CDR3aa: ASSLPGYNSPLH

j_gene: TRBJ2-3
v_gene: TRBV7-2
abundance: .
CDR3aa: ASSSLVLDTQY

j_gene: TRBJ1-6
v_gene: TRBV2
abundance: .
CDR3aa: AGQGGGISPLH

j_gene: TRBJ1-6
v_gene: TRBV6-5
abundance: few
CDR3aa: ASSYGVTAHNSPLH

j_gene: TRBJ1-5
v_gene: TRBV7-8
abundance: .
CDR3aa: ASSLALNQPQH

j_gene: TRBJ2-7
v_gene: TRBV6-5
abundance: .
CDR3aa: ASTPAGLVYEQY